This T cell receptor (beta chain) was profiled in a study of blood T cell repertoires in COVID-19. Study-level background: T cells, B-cell-depleted T cells, or PBMCs supplied cDNA or gDNA.

Trimming left V 6 bases short and J 14 bases short, with 8 bases between. Germline CDR1 is MNHEY and CDR2 is SVGAGI. This CDR3 comprises 10 residues. The authors' processing: By means of reference gene primer amplification, nucleated cell counts were estimated. Some clones are missing from TCRdb's copy, which holds only in-frame ones; the method was immunoSEQ multiplex PCR. The D gene and trimming were derived from the DNA, and the V and J assignments and clone size from that table. Among under 300,000 clones, more than 85% were seen once, and the ten largest hold more than 6.5%. Material: peripheral blood. This clonotype originated in a woman in her 70s with active or convalescent COVID-19. The chain is built from TRBV6-5 and TRBJ2-6; D may be TRBD2 (5 bases). CDR3 amino acids: CASSEGLLTF. The CDR3 DNA sequence: TGTGCCAGCAGCGAGGGCCTCCTGACTTTC.